This T cell receptor beta chain was retrieved from a study of blood T cell repertoires in COVID-19. As for the study in general: The origin of the acute and convalescent COVID-19 samples was the United States, Italy and Spain. The analysed material was cDNA or gDNA that came from T cells, B-cell-depleted T cells, or PBMCs.

The CDR3 is made up of 15 amino acids. Germline V gives CDR1 SEHNR, CDR2 FQNEAQ (reference sequence). The V and J ends lost 1 base and 8 bases, in that order; junction bases with no gene match: 8. In the original analysis: The assay estimated nucleated cells by amplifying reference gene primers. Sequenced by immunoSEQ multiplex PCR; TCRdb stores in-frame clones only, minus some. V and J calls and clone size are given by that table; D and trimming were obtained from the DNA. The sample lists 200,000 or so clones, nearly 90% seen once, with 2% to 2.5% in the top ten. Self-reported history from a screening survey and questionnaire set each donor's cohort.

The V call is TRBV7-9, the J call TRBJ1-2; 9 bases line up with TRBD1. This receptor was identified in a middle-aged woman with acute COVID-19. Sequenced material: PBMCs or T cells enriched from blood (not recorded which). As DNA, the CDR3 is TGTGCCAGCAGCTTAGGGGTCGGACAGGGGCAGGGCTACACCTTC. Translation gives CASSLGVGQGQGYTF. Together with reference TRBV7-9 and TRBJ1-2, the CDR3 gives the full variable domain: DTGVSQNPRHKITKRGQNVTFRCDPISEHNRLYWYRQTLGQGPEFLTYFQNEAQLEKSRLLSDRFSAERPKGSFSTLEIQRTEQGDSAMYLCASSLGVGQGQGYTFGSGTRLTVV.